A single sample is the source of the 29 T cell receptor beta chains below, sequenced in a study of cytomegalovirus exposure and HLA in healthy donors (dated by TCRdb to the late 2010s). The library was made by the immunoSEQ multiplex PCR assay. For the multiplex PCR, a mixture combining 60 forward primers for TCR Vbeta segments and 13 reverse primers for TCR Jbeta segments was used. TCRdb limited this immuneACCESS table to in-frame rearrangements with V and J called. A share of clones is missing; checked studies link under half to unresolved V genes, and the rest is unexplained. Across this sample there are about 73,000 clones, with over 70% seen only once. About an eighth of the sample comes from the top ten. Input material: PBMCs. These receptors came from a man between 65 and 80 years old in good health and CMV-seronegative.

The chain employs TRBV19 and TRBJ1-6; TRBD1 aligns across 7 bases. This CDR3 has 15 residues. CDR1 LNHDA and CDR2 SQIVND come from the germline V gene (reference sequence). Unmatched junction bases numbered 11, after V lost 5 bases and J lost 10 bases. CDR3 sequence reads: CASSSPTGMESPLHF. In DNA, the CDR3 is TGTGCCAGTAGTTCCCCGACAGGGATGGAATCACCCCTCCACTTT. The full variable domain, in which reference TRBV19 and TRBJ1-6 provide the parts outside the CDR3, is DGGITQSPKYLFRKEGQNVTLSCEQNLNHDAMYWYRQDPGQGLRLIYYSQIVNDFQKGDIAEGYSVSREKKESFPLTVTSAQKNPTAFYLCASSSPTGMESPLHFGNGTRLTVT.

The rearrangement links TRBV7-9 to TRBJ2-1, with a weak D call TRBD2 (5 bases). The V gene's germline CDR1 is SEHNR and CDR2 FQNEAQ (reference sequence). Trimming cost V 5 bases and J 12 bases, with 14 bases left between them. This CDR3 has 12 residues. CDR3 DNA sequence: TGTGCCAGCAGCCTAGGCGGGCCCGGGCAGTTCTTC. As protein: CASSLGGPGQFF. The full variable domain, rest sourced from reference TRBV7-9 and TRBJ2-1, is DTGVSQNPRHKITKRGQNVTFRCDPISEHNRLYWYRQTLGQGPEFLTYFQNEAQLEKSRLLSDRFSAERPKGSFSTLEIQRTEQGDSAMYLCASSLGGPGQFFGPGTRLTVL.

This clone was recorded a few times. The genes are TRBV5-1 and TRBJ2-7; a possible D gene is TRBD2 (6 bases). This CDR3 region has 14 residues. Per germline, CDR1 SGHRS and CDR2 YFSETQ. V was clipped by 1 base and J by 6 bases, with 14 bases between them. CDR3 region: CASSLYGGMAEQYF. The CDR3 DNA follows: TGCGCCAGCAGCTTGTACGGGGGAATGGCCGAGCAGTACTTC.

This chain links TRBV6-5 with TRBJ2-1, with D maybe TRBD2 (6 bases). This CDR3 spans 14 amino acids. The V end was cut by 7 bases, the J end by 6 bases, with 16 bases between. CDR1 is MNHEY, CDR2 SVGAGI, per germline. The DNA for the CDR3 is TGTGCCAGCACCCGGCGGCTGGGGGGCAATGAGCAGTTCTTC. This codes for CASTRRLGGNEQFF.

The V call is TRBV2, the J call TRBJ2-7; D may be TRBD2 (5 bases). V was cut by 6 bases and J by 2 bases, with 14 bases left in between. Germline V gives CDR1 SNHLY, CDR2 FYNNEI. CDR3 length: 14 residues. CDR3 nucleotide sequence: TGTGCCAGCAGCCAACAGCGGACCACCTACGAGCAGTACTTC. Encoded protein: CASSQQRTTYEQYF.

The J gene is TRBJ2-2, the V gene TRBV14; D gene unclear. The length of the CDR3 is 14 residues. CDR1 and CDR2 (germline): SGHDN, FVKESK. V was clipped by 4 bases and J by 3 bases, with 9 bases between them. The CDR3 DNA follows: TGTGCCAGCAGCCCACTCACGGACACCGGGGAGCTGTTTTTT. It translates to CASSPLTDTGELFF.

This chain uses TRBV15 with TRBJ2-7; D is unresolved. Germline CDR1 is LNHNV and CDR2 is YYDKDF (reference sequence). The CDR3 consists of 13 residues. V was pared by 0 bases and J by 3 bases, with 6 bases between. The DNA for the CDR3 is TGTGCCACCAGCAGAGATAACAGCTACGAGCAGTACTTC. Amino acids: CATSRDNSYEQYF. Complete variable domain (other parts from reference TRBV15 and TRBJ2-7): DAMVIQNPRYQVTQFGKPVTLSCSQTLNHNVMYWYQQKSSQAPKLLFHYYDKDFNNEADTPDNFQSRRPNTSFCFLDIRSPGLGDTAMYLCATSRDNSYEQYFGPGTRLTVT.

Worth noting for this clone: This sample also contains other DNA sequences that code for the same CDR3. The CDR3 sequence: CASSPGLAGGPDTGELFF. The CDR3 DNA reads as TGCGCCAGCAGCCCAGGACTAGCGGGGGGCCCGGACACCGGGGAGCTGTTTTTT. This chain links TRBV4-3 with TRBJ2-2; TRBD2 agrees at 14 bases. Germline assignment: CDR1 LGHNA and CDR2 YSLEER. With V trimmed by 4 bases and J by 3 bases, 7 bases remained unmatched. CDR3 length equals 18 residues.

This clone has a handful of counts. This chain links TRBV5-6 with TRBJ2-7; 8 nucleotides line up with TRBD1. The V segment lost 6 bases and the J segment 10 bases; nucleotides outside the gene matches: 12. Germline values: CDR1 SGHDT, CDR2 YYEEEE. The CDR3 is made up of 13 amino acids. The DNA for the CDR3 is TGTGCCAGCACATGGACAGGGAAGGGGCACCAGTACTTC. Protein sequence: CASTWTGKGHQYF.

V and J are TRBV9 and TRBJ2-3, with TRBD2 identical over 13 bases. The CDR3 is 16 residues long. Trimming removed 0 bases from V and 4 bases from J; junction bases left unmatched: 2. Germline loops: CDR1 SGDLS, CDR2 YYNGEE. As DNA, the CDR3 is TGTGCCAGCAGCGTAGGACTAGCGGGGGGTCCAGATACGCAGTATTTT. Translated, it gives CASSVGLAGGPDTQYF.

The chain has TRBV30 and TRBJ2-1; TRBD2 agrees at 11 bases. CDR1 and CDR2 from the germline V gene are GTSNPN and SVGIG (reference sequence). The CDR3 consists of 13 residues. The junction had 1 base not matched to a gene; V was cut back by 3 bases and J by 6 bases. CDR3 loop: CAWRTSGGNEQFF. The CDR3 DNA reads as TGTGCCTGGAGAACTAGCGGGGGCAATGAGCAGTTCTTC. Full variable domain (outside the CDR3, taken from reference TRBV30 and TRBJ2-1): SQTIHQWPATLVQPVGSPLSLECTVEGTSNPNLYWYRQAAGRGLQLLFYSVGIGQISSEVPQNLSASRPQDRQFILSSKKLLLSDSGFYLCAWRTSGGNEQFFGPGTRLTVL.

The rearrangement joins TRBV25-1 to TRBJ2-1; the D gene is possibly TRBD2 (5 bases). This CDR3 is built from 15 residues. The V and J ends lost 3 bases and 5 bases respectively, with 14 bases between them. CDR1 and CDR2 (germline): MGHDK, SYGVNS. The CDR3 DNA follows: TGTGCCAGCAGTGAGGTAGCGAACGCCGACAATGAGCAGTTCTTC. Amino acid sequence: CASSEVANADNEQFF. The whole variable domain, filled in from reference TRBV25-1 and TRBJ2-1, reads EADIYQTPRYLVIGTGKKITLECSQTMGHDKMYWYQQDPGMELHLIHYSYGVNSTEKGDLSSESTVSRIRTEHFPLTLESARPSHTSQYLCASSEVANADNEQFFGPGTRLTVL.

The chain recombines TRBV7-9 with TRBJ2-7; a weak D match, TRBD1 (6 bases). From germline, CDR1 is SEHNR and CDR2 FQNEAQ (reference sequence). V shed 5 bases and J shed 2 bases, with 13 bases lying between them. The CDR3 length is 14 residues. The CDR3 protein is CASSPGTYTYEQYF. The CDR3 DNA follows: TGTGCCAGCAGCCCCGGGACATATACCTACGAGCAGTACTTC.

This clone was counted only a few times. The chain recombines TRBV2 with TRBJ2-3; 9 bases fit TRBD1. Germline V CDR1 and CDR2: SNHLY, FYNNEI. CDR3 length: 15 residues. Trimming removed 5 bases from V and 2 bases from J; junction bases left unmatched: 5. DNA of the CDR3: TGTGCCAGCAGTAAGACAGGGGGGGTCACAGATACGCAGTATTTT. This translates into CASSKTGGVTDTQYF.

V and J are TRBV7-3 and TRBJ2-1; 7 bases fit TRBD2. The germline V gene encodes CDR1 SGHTA and CDR2 FQGTGA. This CDR3 has 15 amino acids. J lost 7 bases, V lost 1 base, and 7 bases had no gene match. The CDR3 DNA is TGTGCCAGCAGCTTAATGGGCGGGAGCGCGAATGAGCAGTTCTTC. It codes for CASSLMGGSANEQFF.

The rearrangement joins TRBV6-6 to TRBJ2-1; 9 nucleotides line up with TRBD1. Germline values: CDR1 MNHNY, CDR2 SVGAGI (reference sequence). This CDR3 spans 16 amino acids. V lost 2 bases, J lost 5 bases, and 7 bases stayed unmatched. CDR3 coding DNA: TGTGCCAGCAGTTACGGGACAGGGACGAGGCACAATGAGCAGTTCTTC. Protein: CASSYGTGTRHNEQFF.

V is TRBV6-5 and J is TRBJ2-1, with D unclear. Between the trimmed V and J ends, which lost 2 bases and 9 bases, there was a span of 14 bases. The CDR3 extends over 14 amino acids. The germline V gene has CDR1 MNHEY and CDR2 SVGAGI. CDR3: CASSYLSQRGEQFF. For the CDR3, the DNA is TGTGCCAGCAGTTACCTATCCCAGAGAGGTGAGCAGTTCTTC.

The chain recombines TRBV2 with TRBJ2-2; TRBD1 is a possible D gene (5 bases). V was cut by 3 bases and J by 2 bases, with 13 bases left in between. In germline, CDR1 is SNHLY, CDR2 FYNNEI. This CDR3 has 16 residues. This CDR3 reads CASSDQGPFNTGELFF. The CDR3, as DNA: TGTGCCAGCAGTGATCAGGGTCCATTTAACACCGGGGAGCTGTTTTTT.

The chain couples TRBV6-6 to TRBJ2-1, with 10 positions matching TRBD2. CDR1 is MNHNY and CDR2 is SVGAGI in the germline V gene (reference sequence). Trimming took 7 bases from V and 5 from J; bases not matched to a gene: 5. This CDR3 comprises 14 residues. In nucleotides, the CDR3 is TGTGCCAGCACCGGTAGCGGGAGGAACAATGAGCAGTTCTTC. Amino acids: CASTGSGRNNEQFF.

The rearrangement joins TRBV11-3 to TRBJ2-1; 7 bases are a match to TRBD1. V was clipped by 0 bases and J by 13 bases; unmatched bases: 6. The germline CDR1 and CDR2 sequences are SGHNT and YENEEA. CDR3 length: 13 amino acids. The DNA for the CDR3 is TGTGCCAGCAGCTTAGACGTAGAGGGGGCCCAGTTCTTC. Its translation is CASSLDVEGAQFF.

The J gene is TRBJ1-2, the V gene TRBV4-3, with a tentative D call TRBD1 (5 bases). This CDR3 has 14 amino acids. CDR1 LGHNA and CDR2 YSLEER come from the germline V gene. V shed 4 bases and J shed 8 bases, with 17 bases lying between them. CDR3 region: CASSPGGPIGGYTF. DNA for the CDR3: TGCGCCAGCAGCCCGGGGGGACCCATTGGGGGCTACACCTTC.

The rearrangement uses TRBV4-2 and TRBJ2-5; a weak D match, TRBD2 (5 bases). Germline-derived CDR1 and CDR2 are LGHNA and YNFKEQ. V was clipped by 0 bases and J by 3 bases, with 14 bases between them. This CDR3 has 16 amino acids. The CDR3 spells CASSQDIGLSEETQYF. The CDR3 DNA is TGTGCCAGCAGCCAAGATATAGGACTGTCAGAAGAGACCCAGTACTTC.

This chain uses TRBV2 with TRBJ2-5; TRBD1 might be the D (6 bases). From germline, CDR1 is SNHLY and CDR2 FYNNEI. Trimming stripped 1 base from V and 5 bases from J, with 11 bases between. CDR3 size: 14 residues. CDR3: CASSEGGRGETQYF. CDR3 DNA: TGTGCCAGCAGTGAAGGGGGGCGTGGGGAGACCCAGTACTTC.

The gene calls are TRBV7-9 and TRBJ2-2, with 10 bases identical to TRBD2. This CDR3 is built from 15 residues. Germline V gene lookup returns CDR1 SEHNR and CDR2 FQNEAQ (reference sequence). After removal of 2 bases from V and 5 bases from J, the junction contained 2 bases not matched to a gene. Written as DNA, the CDR3 is TGTGCCAGCAGCTTACAGACTAGCGGGACCGGGGAGCTGTTTTTT. Translated, it gives CASSLQTSGTGELFF.

CDR3 bases: TGTGCCAGCAGCTTGGCCATTTTAGCGGGAGCAGAGACCCAGTACTTC. Protein product: CASSLAILAGAETQYF. The chain joins TRBV5-5 to TRBJ2-5; 9 positions agree with TRBD2. The CDR3 runs to 16 residues. Per germline, CDR1 SGHKS and CDR2 YYEKEE (reference sequence). V lost 0 bases and J lost 4; bases outside the gene matches: 7.

This chain links TRBV6-6 with TRBJ1-2; TRBD1 aligns across 9 bases. Germline assignment: CDR1 MNHNY and CDR2 SVGAGI (reference sequence). Germline trimming cut 5 bases from V and 4 bases from J; bases unmatched to any gene: 8. The CDR3 runs 15 residues. The CDR3 coding sequence is TGTGCCAGCAGTCCGGGACAGGGTAACCTCTATGGCTACACCTTC. It is translated as CASSPGQGNLYGYTF.

This rearrangement joins TRBV4-1 to TRBJ2-1, with TRBD2 matching over 9 bases. Trimming at V came to 5 bases and at J to 8 bases, leaving 7 bases not matched to a gene. CDR1 MGHRA and CDR2 YSYEKL come from the germline V gene. The CDR3 totals 14 residues. DNA of the CDR3: TGCGCCAGCAGCGTAGCGGGAGAGGTAGATGAGCAGTTCTTC. This translates into CASSVAGEVDEQFF.

The chain joins TRBV28 to TRBJ1-6, with 7 nucleotides matching TRBD1. Trimming took 5 bases from V and 5 from J; bases not matched to a gene: 6. The germline V gene encodes CDR1 MDHEN and CDR2 SYDVKM. This CDR3 has 15 residues. The CDR3 nucleotides read TGTGCCAGCAGTCCTCCCCAGGGGGATAATTCACCCCTCCACTTT. The encoded protein is CASSPPQGDNSPLHF.

This clone was counted only a few times. This rearrangement joins TRBV30 to TRBJ1-1; D gene uncertain. Germline V gives CDR1 GTSNPN, CDR2 SVGIG (reference sequence). Trimming cost V 0 bases and J 6 bases, with 17 bases left between them. This CDR3 has 15 amino acids. The CDR3 loop is CAWSVLFGDLSEAFF. The CDR3, as DNA: TGTGCCTGGAGTGTACTTTTCGGGGATTTGTCTGAAGCTTTCTTT.